This T cell receptor (beta chain) was profiled in a study of shared clonotypes between healthy human individuals. Study conclusions and caveats: Naive subsets typically showed greater estimated richness than memory subsets. Clonotype sharing among donors was expected to depend on sequencing depth.

CD4+ cells yielded CD45RA+ naive and CD45RA-negative memory subsets. The data were produced by immunoSEQ multiplex PCR, yet TCRdb's version contains in-frame clones alone and is incomplete. The sample records around 2.5 million clones, roughly 93% being singletons. This clone was picked up one time. The target antigen is unknown. The CDR3 has 14 residues. The V and J ends lost 0 bases and 0 bases respectively, with 4 bases between them. Germline-derived CDR1 and CDR2 are SGDLS and YYNGEE. This chain joins TRBV9 and TRBJ1-3, with D hard to call. The source is a man younger than 30 in good health. Some clones in this sample may be carry-over from other donors' samples. Sequencing was carried out using naive CD4+ T cells from PBMCs. Noted subset: CD45RA+ positively selected. CDR3 coding DNA: TGTGCCAGCAGCGTAGACAACTCTGGAAACACCATATATTTT. Its translation: CASSVDNSGNTIYF.